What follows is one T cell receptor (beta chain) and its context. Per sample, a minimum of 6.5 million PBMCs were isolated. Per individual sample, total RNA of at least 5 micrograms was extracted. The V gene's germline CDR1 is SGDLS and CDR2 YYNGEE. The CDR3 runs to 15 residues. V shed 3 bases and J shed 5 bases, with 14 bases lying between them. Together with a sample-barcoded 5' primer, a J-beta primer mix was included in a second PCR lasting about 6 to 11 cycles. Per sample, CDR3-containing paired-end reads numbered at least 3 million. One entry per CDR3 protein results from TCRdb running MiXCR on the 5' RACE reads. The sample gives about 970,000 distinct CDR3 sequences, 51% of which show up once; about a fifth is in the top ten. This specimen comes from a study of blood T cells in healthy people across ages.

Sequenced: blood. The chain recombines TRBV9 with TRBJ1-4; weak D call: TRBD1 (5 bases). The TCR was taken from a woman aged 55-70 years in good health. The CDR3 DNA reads TGTGCCAGCAGCGGAACGACAGCACAGAATGAAAAACTGTTTTTT. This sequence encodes CASSGTTAQNEKLFF.